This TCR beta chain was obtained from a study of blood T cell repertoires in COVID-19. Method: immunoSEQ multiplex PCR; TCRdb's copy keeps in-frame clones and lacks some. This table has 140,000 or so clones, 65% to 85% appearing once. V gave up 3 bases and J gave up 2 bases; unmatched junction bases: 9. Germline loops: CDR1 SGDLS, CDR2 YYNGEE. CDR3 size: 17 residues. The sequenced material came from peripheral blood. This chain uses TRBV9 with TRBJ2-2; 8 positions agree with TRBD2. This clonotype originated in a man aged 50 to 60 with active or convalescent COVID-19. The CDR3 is CASSDPVSGSNTGELFF. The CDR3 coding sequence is TGTGCCAGCAGCGACCCGGTGAGCGGGAGTAACACCGGGGAGCTGTTTTTT. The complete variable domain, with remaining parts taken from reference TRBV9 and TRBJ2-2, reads DSGVTQTPKHLITATGQRVTLRCSPRSGDLSVYWYQQSLDQGLQFLIQYYNGEERAKGNILERFSAQQFPDLHSELNLSSLELGDSALYFCASSDPVSGSNTGELFFGEGSRLTVL.